The source of this T cell receptor beta chain is a study of T cell changes during pregnancy in multiple sclerosis. This clone was found a few times. The CDR3 totals 17 residues. Germline V gives CDR1 MDHEN, CDR2 SYDVKM. V lost 6 bases and J lost 8; bases outside the gene matches: 17. The data were produced by immunoSEQ multiplex PCR, yet TCRdb's version contains in-frame clones alone and is incomplete. Seen here are 70,000 to 85,000 clones, about 90% observed once, and the top ten hold approximately 2.5%. The sequencing used peripheral blood, collected before pregnancy. This sequence originates from a female donor with multiple sclerosis, enrolled in a pregnancy study. The chain has TRBV28 and TRBJ2-7; TRBD1 matches 12 bases. CDR3 protein: CASSLRGIGTGGGKQYF. The CDR3 DNA is TGTGCCAGCAGCCTGCGGGGCATCGGGACAGGGGGCGGGAAGCAGTACTTC.